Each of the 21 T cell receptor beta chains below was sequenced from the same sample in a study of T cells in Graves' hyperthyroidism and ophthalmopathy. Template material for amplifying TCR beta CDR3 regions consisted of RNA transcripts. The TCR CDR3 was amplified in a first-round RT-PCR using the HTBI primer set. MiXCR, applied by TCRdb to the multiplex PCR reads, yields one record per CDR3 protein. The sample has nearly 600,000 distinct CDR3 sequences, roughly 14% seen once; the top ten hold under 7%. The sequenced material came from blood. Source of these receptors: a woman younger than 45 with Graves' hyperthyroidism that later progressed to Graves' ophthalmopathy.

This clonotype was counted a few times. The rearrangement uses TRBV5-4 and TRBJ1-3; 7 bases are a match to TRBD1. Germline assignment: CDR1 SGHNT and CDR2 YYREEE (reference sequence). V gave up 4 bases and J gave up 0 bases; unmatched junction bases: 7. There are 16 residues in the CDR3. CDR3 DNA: TGTGCCAGCAGCCCCGACAGGGCAAGCTCTGGAAACACCATATATTTT. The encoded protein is CASSPDRASSGNTIYF.

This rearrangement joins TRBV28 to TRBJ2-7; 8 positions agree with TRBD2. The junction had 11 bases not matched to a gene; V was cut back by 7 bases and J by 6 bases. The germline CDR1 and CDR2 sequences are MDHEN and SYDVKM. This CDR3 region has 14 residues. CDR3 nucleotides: TGTGCCAGCAATCTAGCGGGCGAGGGCGCCGAGCAGTACTTC. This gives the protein CASNLAGEGAEQYF.

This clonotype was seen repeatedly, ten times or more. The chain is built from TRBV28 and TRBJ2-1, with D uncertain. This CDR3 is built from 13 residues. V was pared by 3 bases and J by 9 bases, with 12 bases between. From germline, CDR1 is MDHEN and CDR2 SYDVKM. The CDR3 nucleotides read TGTGCCAGCAGTTTCCCAGATCGCACTGAGCAGTTCTTC. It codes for CASSFPDRTEQFF.

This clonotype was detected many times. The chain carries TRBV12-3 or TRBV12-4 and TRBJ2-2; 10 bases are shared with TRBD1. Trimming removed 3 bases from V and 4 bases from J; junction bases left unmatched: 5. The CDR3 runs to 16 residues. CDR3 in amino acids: CASSFQTGGRTGELFF. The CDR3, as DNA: TGTGCCAGCAGTTTTCAGACAGGGGGCCGCACCGGGGAGCTGTTTTTT.

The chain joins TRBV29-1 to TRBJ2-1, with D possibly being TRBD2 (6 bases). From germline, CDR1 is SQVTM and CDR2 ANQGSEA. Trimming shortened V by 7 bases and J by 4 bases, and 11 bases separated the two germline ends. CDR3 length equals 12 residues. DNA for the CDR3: TGCAGCGCCCCGGGAGCTTACAATGAGCAGTTCTTC. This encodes CSAPGAYNEQFF.

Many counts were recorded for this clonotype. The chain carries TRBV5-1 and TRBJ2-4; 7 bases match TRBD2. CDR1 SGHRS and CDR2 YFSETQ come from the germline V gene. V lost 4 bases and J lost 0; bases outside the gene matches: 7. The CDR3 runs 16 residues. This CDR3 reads CASSPGTTLAKNIQYF. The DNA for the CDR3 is TGCGCCAGCAGCCCGGGGACTACGCTAGCCAAAAACATTCAGTACTTC.

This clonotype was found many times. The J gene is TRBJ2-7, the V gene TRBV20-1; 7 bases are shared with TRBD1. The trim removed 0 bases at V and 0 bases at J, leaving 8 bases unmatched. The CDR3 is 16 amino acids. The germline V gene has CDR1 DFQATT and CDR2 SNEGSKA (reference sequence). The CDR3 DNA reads TGCAGTGCTAGAGATGGAAGACAGGGCGCCTCCTACGAGCAGTACTTC. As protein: CSARDGRQGASYEQYF.

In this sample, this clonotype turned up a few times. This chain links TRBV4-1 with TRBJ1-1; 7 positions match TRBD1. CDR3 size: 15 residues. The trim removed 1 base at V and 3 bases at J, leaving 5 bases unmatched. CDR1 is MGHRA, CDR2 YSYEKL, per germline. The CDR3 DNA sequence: TGCGCCAGCAGCCAAGTAGGGGGCTTGGACACTGAAGCTTTCTTT. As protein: CASSQVGGLDTEAFF.

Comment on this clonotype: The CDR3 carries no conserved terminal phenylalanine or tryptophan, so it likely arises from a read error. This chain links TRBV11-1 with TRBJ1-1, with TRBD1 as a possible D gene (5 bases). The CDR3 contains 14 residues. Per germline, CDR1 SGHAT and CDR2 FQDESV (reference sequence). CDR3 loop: CASRDYPLNSEAFL. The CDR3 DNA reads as TGTGCCAGCCGGGACTACCCGTTGAACAGTGAAGCTTTCCTT.

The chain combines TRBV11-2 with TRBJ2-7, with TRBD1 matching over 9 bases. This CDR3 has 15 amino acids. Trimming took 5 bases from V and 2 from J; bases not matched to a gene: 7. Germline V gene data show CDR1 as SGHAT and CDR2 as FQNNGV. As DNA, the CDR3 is TGTGCCAGCAGCCCTAGGCGGGACAGGGCCTACGAGCAGTACTTC. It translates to CASSPRRDRAYEQYF.

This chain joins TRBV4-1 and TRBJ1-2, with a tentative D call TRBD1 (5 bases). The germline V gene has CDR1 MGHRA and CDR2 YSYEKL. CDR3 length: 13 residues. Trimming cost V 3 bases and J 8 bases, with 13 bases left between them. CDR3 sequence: CASSQVTGDGYTF. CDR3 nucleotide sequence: TGCGCCAGCAGCCAGGTGACGGGGGACGGCTACACCTTC.

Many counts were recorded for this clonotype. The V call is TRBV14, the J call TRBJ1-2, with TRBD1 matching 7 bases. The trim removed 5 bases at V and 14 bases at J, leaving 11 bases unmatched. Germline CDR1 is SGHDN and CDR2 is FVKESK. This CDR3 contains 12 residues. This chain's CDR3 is CASSYGQATKTF. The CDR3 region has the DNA TGTGCCAGCAGCTACGGACAGGCGACGAAGACCTTC. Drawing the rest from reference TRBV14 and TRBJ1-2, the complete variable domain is EAGVTQFPSHSVIEKGQTVTLRCDPISGHDNLYWYRRVMGKEIKFLLHFVKESKQDESGMPNNRFLAERTGGTYSTLKVQPAELEDSGVYFCASSYGQATKTFGSGTRLTVV.

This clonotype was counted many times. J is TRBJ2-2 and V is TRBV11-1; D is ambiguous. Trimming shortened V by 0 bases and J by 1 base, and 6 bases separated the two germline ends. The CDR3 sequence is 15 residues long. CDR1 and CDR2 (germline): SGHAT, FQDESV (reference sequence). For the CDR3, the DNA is TGTGCCAGCAGCTTAGCGCCCGTGAACACCGGGGAGCTGTTTTTT. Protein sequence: CASSLAPVNTGELFF.

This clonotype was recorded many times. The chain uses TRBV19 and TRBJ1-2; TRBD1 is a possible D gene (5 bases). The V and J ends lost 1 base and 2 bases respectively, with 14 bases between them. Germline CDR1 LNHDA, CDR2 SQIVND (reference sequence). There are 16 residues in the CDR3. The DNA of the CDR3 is TGTGCCAGTAGTATAGTAGGGGCCGCCGGGAACTATGGCTACACCTTC. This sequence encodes CASSIVGAAGNYGYTF.

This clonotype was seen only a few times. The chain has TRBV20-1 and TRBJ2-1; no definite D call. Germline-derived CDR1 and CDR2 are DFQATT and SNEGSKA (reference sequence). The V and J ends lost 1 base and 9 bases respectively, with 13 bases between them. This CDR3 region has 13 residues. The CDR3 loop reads CSARVTLAGEQFF. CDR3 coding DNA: TGCAGTGCTAGAGTTACCCTGGCTGGTGAGCAGTTCTTC.

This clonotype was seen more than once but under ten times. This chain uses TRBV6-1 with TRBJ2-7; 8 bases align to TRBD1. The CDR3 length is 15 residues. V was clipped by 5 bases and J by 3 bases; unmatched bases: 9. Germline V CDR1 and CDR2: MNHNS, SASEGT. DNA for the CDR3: TGTGCCAGCAGTCGAGGACAGGGAACTATCTACGAGCAGTACTTC. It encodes CASSRGQGTIYEQYF.

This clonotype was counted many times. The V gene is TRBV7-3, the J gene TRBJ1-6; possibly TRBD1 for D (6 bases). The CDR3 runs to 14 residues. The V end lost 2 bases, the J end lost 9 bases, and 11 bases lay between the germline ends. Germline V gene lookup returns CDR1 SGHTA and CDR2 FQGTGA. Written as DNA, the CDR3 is TGTGCCAGCAGCTTAGGGGGCGCGAGTTCACCCCTCCACTTT. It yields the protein CASSLGGASSPLHF.

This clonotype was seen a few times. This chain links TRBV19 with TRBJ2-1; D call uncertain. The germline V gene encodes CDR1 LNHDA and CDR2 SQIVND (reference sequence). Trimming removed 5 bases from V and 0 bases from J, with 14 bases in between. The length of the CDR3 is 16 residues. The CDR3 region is CASSGGLKASYNEQFF. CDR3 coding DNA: TGTGCCAGTAGTGGTGGGCTCAAAGCCTCCTACAATGAGCAGTTCTTC.

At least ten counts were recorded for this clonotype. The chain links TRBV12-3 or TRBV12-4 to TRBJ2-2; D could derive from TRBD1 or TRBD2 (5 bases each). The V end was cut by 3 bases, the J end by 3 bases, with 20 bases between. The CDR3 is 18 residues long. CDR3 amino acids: CASSFLISRDGDTGELFF. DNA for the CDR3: TGTGCCAGCAGTTTCCTAATTTCCCGGGACGGGGACACCGGGGAGCTGTTTTTT.

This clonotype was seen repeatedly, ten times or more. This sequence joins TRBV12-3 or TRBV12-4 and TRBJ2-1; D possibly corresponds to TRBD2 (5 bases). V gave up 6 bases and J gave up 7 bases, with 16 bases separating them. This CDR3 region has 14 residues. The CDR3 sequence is CASRGQAALNEQFF. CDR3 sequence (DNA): TGTGCCAGCAGAGGCCAAGCGGCCCTAAATGAGCAGTTCTTC.

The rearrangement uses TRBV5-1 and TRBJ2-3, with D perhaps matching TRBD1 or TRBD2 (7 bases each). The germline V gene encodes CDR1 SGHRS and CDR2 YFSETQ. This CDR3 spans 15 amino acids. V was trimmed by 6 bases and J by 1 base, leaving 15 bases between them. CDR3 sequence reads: CASTGTAGRTDTQYF. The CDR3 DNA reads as TGCGCCAGCACTGGGACAGCGGGGCGCACAGATACGCAGTATTTT.